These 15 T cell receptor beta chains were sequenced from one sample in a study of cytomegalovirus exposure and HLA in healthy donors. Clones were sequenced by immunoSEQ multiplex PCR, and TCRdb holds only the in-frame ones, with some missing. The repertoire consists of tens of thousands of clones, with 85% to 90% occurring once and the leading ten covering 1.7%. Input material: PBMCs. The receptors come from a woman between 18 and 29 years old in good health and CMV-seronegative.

This CDR3 reads CASSLQQGQLQETQYF. The CDR3 DNA reads TGTGCCAGCAGCCTACAACAGGGACAGCTCCAAGAGACCCAGTACTTC. The genes are TRBV5-5 and TRBJ2-5, with 7 bases identical to TRBD1. CDR3 size: 16 residues. The ends lost 4 bases at V and 1 base at J; junction bases unmatched: 10. Per the germline V gene, CDR1 is SGHKS and CDR2 is YYEKEE (reference sequence).

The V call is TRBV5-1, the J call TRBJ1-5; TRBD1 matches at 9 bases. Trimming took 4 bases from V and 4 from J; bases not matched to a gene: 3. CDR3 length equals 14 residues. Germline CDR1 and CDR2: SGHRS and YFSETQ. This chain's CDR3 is CASSPGTGNQPQHF. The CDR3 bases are TGCGCCAGCAGCCCCGGGACAGGGAATCAGCCCCAGCATTTT.

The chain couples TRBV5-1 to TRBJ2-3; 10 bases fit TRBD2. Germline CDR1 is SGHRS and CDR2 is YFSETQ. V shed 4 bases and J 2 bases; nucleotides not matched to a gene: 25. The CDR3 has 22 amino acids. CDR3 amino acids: CASSQSGFGLAVRPVNTDTQYF. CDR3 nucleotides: TGCGCCAGCAGCCAATCGGGGTTCGGACTAGCGGTTCGACCAGTCAACACAGATACGCAGTATTTT. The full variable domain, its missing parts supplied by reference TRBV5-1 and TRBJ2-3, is KAGVTQTPRYLIKTRGQQVTLSCSPISGHRSVSWYQQTPGQGLQFLFEYFSETQRNKGNFPGRFSGRQFSNSRSEMNVSTLELGDSALYLCASSQSGFGLAVRPVNTDTQYFGPGTRLTVL.

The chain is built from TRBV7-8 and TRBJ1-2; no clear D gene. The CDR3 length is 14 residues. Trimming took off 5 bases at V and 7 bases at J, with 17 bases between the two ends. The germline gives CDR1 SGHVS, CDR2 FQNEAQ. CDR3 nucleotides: TGTGCCAGCAGCGGAGATGTGGGAGTTGCTGGCTACACCTTC. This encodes CASSGDVGVAGYTF.

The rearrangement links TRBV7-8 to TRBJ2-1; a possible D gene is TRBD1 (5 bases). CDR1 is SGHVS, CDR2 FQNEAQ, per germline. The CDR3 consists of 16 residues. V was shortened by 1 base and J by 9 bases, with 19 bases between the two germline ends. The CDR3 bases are TGTGCCAGCAGCTTAGGGTACGGATCTTCTCAGGGTGAGCAGTTCTTC. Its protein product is CASSLGYGSSQGEQFF.

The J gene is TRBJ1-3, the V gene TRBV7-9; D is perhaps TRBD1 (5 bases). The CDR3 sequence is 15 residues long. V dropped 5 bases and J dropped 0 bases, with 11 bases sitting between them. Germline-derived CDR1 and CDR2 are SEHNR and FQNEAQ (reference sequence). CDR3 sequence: CASSPGRVSGNTIYF. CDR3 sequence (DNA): TGTGCCAGCAGCCCCGGCAGGGTCTCTGGAAACACCATATATTTT. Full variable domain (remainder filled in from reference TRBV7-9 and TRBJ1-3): DTGVSQNPRHKITKRGQNVTFRCDPISEHNRLYWYRQTLGQGPEFLTYFQNEAQLEKSRLLSDRFSAERPKGSFSTLEIQRTEQGDSAMYLCASSPGRVSGNTIYFGEGSWLTVV.

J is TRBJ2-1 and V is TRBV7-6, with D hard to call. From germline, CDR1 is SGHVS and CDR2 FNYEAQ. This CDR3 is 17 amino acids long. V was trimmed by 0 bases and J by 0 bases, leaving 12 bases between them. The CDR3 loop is CASSLAYQRSSYNEQFF. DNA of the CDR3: TGTGCCAGCAGCTTAGCGTATCAGCGCAGCTCCTACAATGAGCAGTTCTTC.

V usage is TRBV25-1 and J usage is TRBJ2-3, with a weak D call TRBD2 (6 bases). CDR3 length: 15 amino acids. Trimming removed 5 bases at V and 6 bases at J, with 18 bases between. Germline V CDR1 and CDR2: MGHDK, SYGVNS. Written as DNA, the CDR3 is TGTGCCAGCAGTTGGTCTCCCGGCGGGGTGGATACGCAGTATTTT. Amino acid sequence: CASSWSPGGVDTQYF.

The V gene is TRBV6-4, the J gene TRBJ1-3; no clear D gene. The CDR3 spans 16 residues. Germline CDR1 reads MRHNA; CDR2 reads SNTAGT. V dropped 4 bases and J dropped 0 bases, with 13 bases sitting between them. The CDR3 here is CASSVFDTISGNTIYF. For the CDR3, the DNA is TGTGCCAGCAGTGTCTTTGACACCATCTCTGGAAACACCATATATTTT.

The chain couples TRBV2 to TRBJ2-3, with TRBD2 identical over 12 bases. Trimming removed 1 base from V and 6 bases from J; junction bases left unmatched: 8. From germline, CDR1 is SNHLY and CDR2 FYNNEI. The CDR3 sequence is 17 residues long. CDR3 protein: CASSEGLAGGPSDTQYF. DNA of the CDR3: TGTGCCAGCAGTGAAGGCCTAGCGGGAGGGCCGTCCGATACGCAGTATTTT.

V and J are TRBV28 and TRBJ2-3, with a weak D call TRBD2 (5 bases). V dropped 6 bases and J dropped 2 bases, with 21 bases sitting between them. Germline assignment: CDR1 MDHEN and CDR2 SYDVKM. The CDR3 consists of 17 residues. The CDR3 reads CASSSPGESRDTDTQYF. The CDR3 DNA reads TGTGCCAGCAGCTCCCCCGGGGAGAGTCGTGACACAGATACGCAGTATTTT. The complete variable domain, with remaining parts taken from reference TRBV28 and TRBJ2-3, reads DVKVTQSSRYLVKRTGEKVFLECVQDMDHENMFWYRQDPGLGLRLIYFSYDVKMKEKGDIPEGYSVSREKKERFSLILESASTNQTSMYLCASSSPGESRDTDTQYFGPGTRLTVL.

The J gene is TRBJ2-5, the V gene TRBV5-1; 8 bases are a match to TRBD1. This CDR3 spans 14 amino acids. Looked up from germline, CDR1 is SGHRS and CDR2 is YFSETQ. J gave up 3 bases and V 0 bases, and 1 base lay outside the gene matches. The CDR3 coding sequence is TGCGCCAGCAGCTTGGACAGGGGGGAAGAGACCCAGTACTTC. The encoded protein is CASSLDRGEETQYF.

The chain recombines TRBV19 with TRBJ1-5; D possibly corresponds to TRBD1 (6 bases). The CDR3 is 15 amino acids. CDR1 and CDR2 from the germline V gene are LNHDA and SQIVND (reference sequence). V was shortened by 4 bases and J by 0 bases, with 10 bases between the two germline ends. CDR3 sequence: CASSTRTVSNQPQHF. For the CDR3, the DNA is TGTGCCAGTAGTACTAGGACAGTTAGCAATCAGCCCCAGCATTTT. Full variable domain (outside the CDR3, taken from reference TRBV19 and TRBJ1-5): DGGITQSPKYLFRKEGQNVTLSCEQNLNHDAMYWYRQDPGQGLRLIYYSQIVNDFQKGDIAEGYSVSREKKESFPLTVTSAQKNPTAFYLCASSTRTVSNQPQHFGDGTRLSIL.

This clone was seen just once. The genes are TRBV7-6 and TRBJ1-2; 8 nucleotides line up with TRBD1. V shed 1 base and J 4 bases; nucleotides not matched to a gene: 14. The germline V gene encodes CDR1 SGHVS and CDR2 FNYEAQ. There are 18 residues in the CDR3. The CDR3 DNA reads TGTGCCAGCAGCTTAGTCGAGACAGGGGCCCTTTGCAGCTATGGCTACACCTTC. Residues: CASSLVETGALCSYGYTF. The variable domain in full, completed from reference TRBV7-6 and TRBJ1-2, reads GAGVSQSPRYKVTKRGQDVALRCDPISGHVSLYWYRQALGQGPEFLTYFNYEAQQDKSGLPNDRFSAERPEGSISTLTIQRTEQRDSAMYRCASSLVETGALCSYGYTFGSGTRLTVV.

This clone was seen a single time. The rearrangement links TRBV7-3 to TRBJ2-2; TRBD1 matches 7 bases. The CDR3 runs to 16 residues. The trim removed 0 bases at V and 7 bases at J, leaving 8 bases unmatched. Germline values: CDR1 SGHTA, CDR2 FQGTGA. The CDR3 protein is CASSLTATGTIGELFF. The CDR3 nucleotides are TGTGCCAGCAGCTTAACGGCGACAGGGACGATCGGGGAGCTGTTTTTT.